The T cell receptor beta chain under discussion was sequenced for a study of shared clonotypes between healthy human individuals. Nashville, Tennessee was home to all donors, who were Caucasian adults. Per the germline V gene, CDR1 is SQVTM and CDR2 is ANQGSEA. The CDR3 consists of 11 residues. Deletions cut 5 bases from V and 8 bases from J, with 12 bases between. Approximately 30,000 T cell genomes (about 0.2 ug DNA) went into each sorted-subset replicate. Libraries were prepared by immunoSEQ multiplex PCR; TCRdb keeps only in-frame clonotypes and omits some of them. The sample consists of approximately 2.3 million clones, over 85% of them appearing once.

The sequenced sample was naive CD4+ T cells from PBMCs. Subset: CD45RA+ positively selected. The receptor was derived from a man between 18 and 35 years old in good health. Some clones in this sample may be carry-over from other donors' samples. The rearrangement joins TRBV29-1 to TRBJ1-2, with no clear D. This chain's CDR3 is CSVPGLRGYTF. In DNA, the CDR3 is TGCAGCGTTCCGGGATTAAGAGGCTACACCTTC. Full variable domain (remainder filled in from reference TRBV29-1 and TRBJ1-2): SAVISQKPSRDICQRGTSLTIQCQVDSQVTMMFWYRQQPGQSLTLIATANQGSEATYESGFVIDKFPISRPNLTFSTLTVSNMSPEDSSIYLCSVPGLRGYTFGSGTRLTVV.